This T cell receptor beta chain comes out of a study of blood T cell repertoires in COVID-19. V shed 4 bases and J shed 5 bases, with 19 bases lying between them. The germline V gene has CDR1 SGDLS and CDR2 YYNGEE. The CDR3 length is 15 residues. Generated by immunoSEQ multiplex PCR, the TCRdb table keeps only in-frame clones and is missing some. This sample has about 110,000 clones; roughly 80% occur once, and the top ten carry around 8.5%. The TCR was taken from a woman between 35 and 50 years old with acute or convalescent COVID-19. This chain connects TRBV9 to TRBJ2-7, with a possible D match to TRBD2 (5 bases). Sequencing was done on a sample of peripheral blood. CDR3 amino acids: CASSPEGRAGNEQYF. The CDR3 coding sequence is TGTGCCAGCAGCCCCGAGGGAAGGGCTGGCAACGAGCAGTACTTC.